Below, one TCR beta chain is given with its context. The antigen remains undetermined. Germline V gives CDR1 SQVTM, CDR2 ANQGSEA. Between the trimmed V and J ends, which lost 6 bases and 2 bases, there was a span of 16 bases. The CDR3 totals 14 residues. This entry is derived from a study of shared clonotypes between healthy human individuals. Study observations and caveats: Rarefaction demonstrated incomplete sorted-subset sequencing despite large depth. Several donors shared approximately 5% of their naive CD4 clonotypes. The study found lower generation probabilities in non-shared clonotypes than in those shared by all four donors.

Terminally differentiated effector memory CD45RA+ cells were excluded by CCR7 positive selection of CD45RO-negative cells. Deep level was the assay's run setting. TCRdb's table, derived via immunoSEQ multiplex PCR, lists solely in-frame clones and lacks some. The sample holds about 2.2 million clones, about 94% seen once. Material: naive CD8+ T cells from PBMCs. The chain employs TRBV29-1 and TRBJ1-1; D unclear. The receptor comes from a man aged 18 to 30 in good health. Some clones in this sample may be carry-over from other donors' samples. CDR3 coding DNA: TGCAGCGTGACGAGGTCGGGCGGTAACACTGAAGCTTTCTTT. It codes for CSVTRSGGNTEAFF. Supplemented by reference TRBV29-1 and TRBJ1-1, the full variable domain reads SAVISQKPSRDICQRGTSLTIQCQVDSQVTMMFWYRQQPGQSLTLIATANQGSEATYESGFVIDKFPISRPNLTFSTLTVSNMSPEDSSIYLCSVTRSGGNTEAFFGQGTRLTVV.